These 23 T cell receptor beta chains were all obtained from the same sample, sequenced in a study of blood T cell repertoires in COVID-19. Assay used: immunoSEQ multiplex PCR; TCRdb lists only in-frame clones, some missing. The table lists hundreds of thousands of clones, 80% to 90% of them singletons. The material sequenced was peripheral blood. All receptors derive from a woman in her 70s with acute or convalescent COVID-19.

This chain joins TRBV3-1 (or the pseudogene TRBV3-2) and TRBJ1-1; TRBD1 aligns across 8 bases. V dropped 6 bases and J dropped 1; count of bases not matched to a gene: 4. Germline V CDR1 and CDR2: LGHDT, YNNKEL (reference sequence). This CDR3 has 14 amino acids. Written as DNA, the CDR3 is TGTGCCAGCAGATTCGGACAGGGGAACACTGAAGCTTTCTTT. This translates into CASRFGQGNTEAFF.

This clone occurred a few times. The J gene is TRBJ1-1, the V gene TRBV5-1; 7 nucleotides line up with TRBD1. The CDR3 is 14 amino acids. The junction had 4 bases not matched to a gene; V was cut back by 1 base and J by 4 bases. CDR1 and CDR2 from the germline V gene are SGHRS and YFSETQ. CDR3 coding DNA: TGCGCCAGCAGCTTGACAGGGGTGGGCACTGAAGCTTTCTTT. This encodes CASSLTGVGTEAFF.

Comments on this clone: A junction end diverges from the germline sequence, so it may reflect a read error. The chain has TRBV5-6 and TRBJ2-1; TRBD1 is a possible D gene (5 bases). Germline V gene sequence: CDR1 SGHDT, CDR2 YYEEEE. The CDR3 is 15 amino acids. The CDR3 here is CASSPLQAGYSEQFF. CDR3 DNA sequence: TGTGCCAGCAGCCCCCTTCAGGCAGGGTACAGTGAGCAGTTCTTC.

J is TRBJ1-2 and V is TRBV6-1; 8 nucleotides match TRBD1. This CDR3 is 14 amino acids long. The junction had 3 bases not matched to a gene; V was cut back by 3 bases and J by 3 bases. The germline CDR1 and CDR2 sequences are MNHNS and SASEGT. The CDR3 here is CASSDQGAYYGYTF. The CDR3 DNA sequence: TGTGCCAGCAGTGATCAGGGGGCATACTATGGCTACACCTTC.

CDR3 sequence: CSASSFGLAGVAGANVLTF. DNA for the CDR3: TGCAGTGCTAGTAGTTTTGGACTAGCGGGGGTGGCTGGGGCCAACGTCCTGACTTTC. This chain connects TRBV20-1 to TRBJ2-6; 13 bases line up with TRBD2. The germline V gene has CDR1 DFQATT and CDR2 SNEGSKA (reference sequence). The CDR3 loop spans 19 amino acids. V lost 3 bases, J lost 2 bases, and 10 bases stayed unmatched.

V usage is TRBV7-2 and J usage is TRBJ1-2; D is possibly TRBD1 (5 bases). Trimming shortened V by 5 bases and J by 7 bases, and 17 bases separated the two germline ends. Germline CDR1 is SGHTA and CDR2 is FQGNSA. The length of the CDR3 is 14 residues. In DNA form, the CDR3 reads TGTGCCAGCAGCCCTGGCAGGGAAGTCCGTGGCTACACCTTC. Translating gives CASSPGREVRGYTF.

This clone was detected only once. V is TRBV10-3 and J is TRBJ1-1; tentatively, D is TRBD1 (5 bases). This CDR3 region has 14 residues. Looked up from germline, CDR1 is ENHRY and CDR2 is SYGVKD. V lost 4 bases to trimming and J lost 1 base, with 10 bases between them. CDR3 region: CAISARDSNTEAFF. For the CDR3, the DNA is TGTGCCATCAGTGCCAGGGATTCGAACACTGAAGCTTTCTTT.

A few counts support this clone. This chain links TRBV5-5 with TRBJ2-7; tentatively, D is TRBD1 (6 bases). V lost 5 bases and J lost 2, with 17 bases in between. Germline V gives CDR1 SGHKS, CDR2 YYEKEE (reference sequence). The CDR3 loop spans 15 amino acids. CDR3 sequence: CASRPLLRGTYEQYF. DNA for the CDR3: TGTGCCAGCAGACCCCTCCTCAGGGGAACCTACGAGCAGTACTTC. Together with reference TRBV5-5 and TRBJ2-7, the CDR3 gives the full variable domain: DAGVTQSPTHLIKTRGQQVTLRCSPISGHKSVSWYQQVLGQGPQFIFQYYEKEERGRGNFPDRFSARQFPNYSSELNVNALLLGDSALYLCASRPLLRGTYEQYFGPGTRLTVT.

V usage is TRBV1 and J usage is TRBJ1-1; TRBD1 reflects the table's D call only, with no check against the DNA. TRBV1 is a pseudogene locus. CDR3 length equals 18 residues. The CDR3 protein is CTSSQKIRLRDRDTEAFF. Written as DNA, the CDR3 is TGCACCAGCAGCCAAAAAATCAGACTCCGGGACAGGGACACTGAAGCTTTCTTT.

V is TRBV3-1 (or the pseudogene TRBV3-2) and J is TRBJ1-2; D gene ambiguous. Trimming cost V 0 bases and J 8 bases, with 13 bases left between them. Per germline, CDR1 LGHDT and CDR2 YNNKEL (reference sequence). The CDR3 totals 14 residues. The CDR3 DNA reads as TGTGCCAGCAGCCAAGAGGTAGGACCGGGGGGCTACACCTTC. It yields the protein CASSQEVGPGGYTF.

The gene calls are TRBV20-1 and TRBJ2-5; D is possibly TRBD1 (5 bases). V was shortened by 3 bases and J by 2 bases, with 13 bases between the two germline ends. Germline V gene data show CDR1 as DFQATT and CDR2 as SNEGSKA (reference sequence). The CDR3 contains 14 residues. Here the CDR3 DNA reads TGCAGTGCTAGTAGAACAGGCGGACAAGAGACCCAGTACTTC. Protein: CSASRTGGQETQYF.

CDR3 nucleotide sequence: TGCGCCAGCAGCTCACAGGGTAGGGGCGAGCAGTACTTC. As protein: CASSSQGRGEQYF. This rearrangement joins TRBV5-1 to TRBJ2-7, with a possible D match to TRBD1 (6 bases). V was shortened by 3 bases and J by 6 bases, with 13 bases between the two germline ends. CDR1 SGHRS and CDR2 YFSETQ come from the germline V gene. This CDR3 contains 13 residues.

This clone was detected only a few times. CDR3 in amino acids: CASSQDRGETQYF. CDR3 bases: TGTGCCAGCAGCCAGGACAGGGGGGAGACCCAGTACTTC. The V call is TRBV5-4, the J call TRBJ2-5; 10 nucleotides agree with TRBD1. The germline gives CDR1 SGHNT, CDR2 YYREEE (reference sequence). V lost 4 bases, J lost 5 bases, and 2 bases stayed unmatched. This CDR3 has 13 amino acids.

This clone was seen just once. The rearrangement links TRBV4-3 to TRBJ2-7; 7 nucleotides agree with TRBD1. CDR1 LGHNA and CDR2 YSLEER come from the germline V gene. Unmatched junction bases numbered 12, after V lost 0 bases and J lost 4 bases. This CDR3 spans 17 amino acids. The CDR3 spells CASSQDYRDSFSYEQYF. The CDR3, as DNA: TGCGCCAGCAGCCAAGATTACCGGGACAGTTTTTCATACGAGCAGTACTTC.

DNA of the CDR3: TGTGCCAGCAGCTTAGTCGGGACAGGGGCCTACGAGCAGTACTTC. This translates into CASSLVGTGAYEQYF. The rearrangement links TRBV7-6 to TRBJ2-7, with 10 bases matching TRBD1. This CDR3 region has 15 residues. J was trimmed by 2 bases and V by 1 base; bases with no gene match: 2. Germline CDR1 reads SGHVS; CDR2 reads FNYEAQ.

CDR3 region: CASSDQRDRTTEAFF. Here the CDR3 DNA reads TGCGCCAGCAGCGACCAACGGGACAGGACCACTGAAGCTTTCTTT. This chain links TRBV5-1 with TRBJ1-1, with 8 bases aligning to TRBD1. The CDR3 is made up of 15 amino acids. In germline, CDR1 is SGHRS, CDR2 YFSETQ. V trimming: 4 bases; J trimming: 4 bases; junction bases outside the gene matches: 9.

The chain is built from TRBV6-2 or TRBV6-3 and TRBJ1-2; D call uncertain. Trimming cost V 6 bases and J 5 bases, with 19 bases left between them. The germline gives CDR1 MNHEY, CDR2 SVGEGT. The CDR3 loop spans 15 amino acids. The CDR3 loop is CASSLRHGSLYGYTF. CDR3 coding DNA: TGTGCCAGCAGCCTAAGACACGGCTCCTTATATGGCTACACCTTC.

The chain carries TRBV10-3 and TRBJ2-3; TRBD1 is a possible D gene (6 bases). The V end was cut by 2 bases, the J end by 2 bases, with 20 bases between. In germline, CDR1 is ENHRY, CDR2 SYGVKD. CDR3 length: 18 residues. The CDR3: CAISEQTYGDTPTDTQYF. In DNA form, the CDR3 reads TGTGCCATCAGTGAGCAGACGTACGGGGACACCCCCACAGATACGCAGTATTTT.

The V call is TRBV6-1, the J call TRBJ2-5, with TRBD2 matching 13 bases. Looked up from germline, CDR1 is MNHNS and CDR2 is SASEGT. J gave up 8 bases and V 4 bases, and 10 bases lay outside the gene matches. The CDR3 is 16 residues long. DNA for the CDR3: TGTGCCAGCAGTGCACGGACTAGCGGGGGTACTGGAACCCAGTACTTC. Translated: CASSARTSGGTGTQYF.

This clone was counted between two and nine times. This chain joins TRBV4-2 and TRBJ2-5, with 12 bases aligning to TRBD2. Trimming removed 1 base from V and 2 bases from J; junction bases left unmatched: 5. Germline V gene lookup returns CDR1 LGHNA and CDR2 YNFKEQ. The CDR3 length is 17 residues. The CDR3 spells CASSQGTSGVGQETQYF. The CDR3 DNA reads TGTGCCAGCAGCCAAGGGACTAGCGGGGTGGGGCAAGAGACCCAGTACTTC.

This clone appeared a few times. The V and J genes are TRBV3-1 (or the pseudogene TRBV3-2) and TRBJ1-2; D gene uncertain. Germline V gene sequence: CDR1 LGHDT, CDR2 YNNKEL (reference sequence). The CDR3 extends over 16 amino acids. Trimming shortened V by 1 base and J by 5 bases, and 17 bases separated the two germline ends. The CDR3 region has the DNA TGTGCCAGCAGCCAAGTGCCGGGAATGCTTGTTTATGGCTACACCTTC. This gives the protein CASSQVPGMLVYGYTF.

The sample holds one count of this clone. The chain is built from TRBV4-2 and TRBJ1-1; TRBD1 might be the D (5 bases). CDR1 is LGHNA and CDR2 is YNFKEQ in the germline V gene. The CDR3 runs 12 residues. The V gene lost 4 bases and the J gene lost 7 bases, with 10 bases spanning the gap. CDR3 sequence (DNA): TGTGCCAGCAGCCTCGGGGGGAGTGAAGCTTTCTTT. Its protein product is CASSLGGSEAFF.

The rearrangement links TRBV29-1 to TRBJ1-2; TRBD1 aligns across 10 bases. The CDR3 loop spans 13 amino acids. Germline V gene lookup returns CDR1 SQVTM and CDR2 ANQGSEA. V lost 7 bases to trimming and J lost 4 bases; unmatched junction nucleotides: 6. CDR3 DNA sequence: TGCAGCGCACCGGACAGGGGGGGCTATGGCTACACCTTC. As protein: CSAPDRGGYGYTF.